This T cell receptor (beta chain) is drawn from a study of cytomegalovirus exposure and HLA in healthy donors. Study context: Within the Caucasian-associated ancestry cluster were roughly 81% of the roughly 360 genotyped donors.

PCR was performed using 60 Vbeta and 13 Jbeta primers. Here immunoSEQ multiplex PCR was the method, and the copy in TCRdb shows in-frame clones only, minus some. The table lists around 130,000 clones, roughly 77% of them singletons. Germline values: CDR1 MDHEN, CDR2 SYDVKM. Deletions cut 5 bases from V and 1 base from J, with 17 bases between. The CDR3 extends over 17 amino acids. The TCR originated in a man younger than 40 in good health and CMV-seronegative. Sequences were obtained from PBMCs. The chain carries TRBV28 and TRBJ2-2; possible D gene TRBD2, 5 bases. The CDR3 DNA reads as TGTGCCAGCAGTGGGATTATAGGAGAGGGGAACACCGGGGAGCTGTTTTTT. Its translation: CASSGIIGEGNTGELFF.